This entry lists 21 T cell receptor beta chains sequenced from one sample in a study of graft-versus-host responses after intestinal transplantation. Method: immunoSEQ multiplex PCR; TCRdb's copy keeps in-frame clones and lacks some. The sample gives 96,000 or so clones, 92% of which show up once; 0.15% to 0.2% is in the top ten. Antigens for these TCRs are unknown. The sample in question was unstimulated CD4+ T cells sorted from spleen or lymph node cells, obtained before intestinal transplant. Source of these receptors: a human donor who received an intestinal transplant.

This clone was counted between two and nine times. The chain employs TRBV27 and TRBJ2-7; 7 nucleotides align to TRBD2. This CDR3 is built from 14 residues. CDR1 and CDR2 (germline): MNHEY, SMNVEV (reference sequence). The ends lost 0 bases at V and 9 bases at J; junction bases unmatched: 8. This chain's CDR3 is CASSLSSGRRRQYF. The CDR3 DNA follows: TGTGCCAGCAGTTTATCTAGCGGGCGCAGAAGGCAGTACTTC.

This clone came up a few times. The rearrangement uses TRBV5-4 and TRBJ1-1; no firm D call. The CDR3 is 13 residues long. The V end was cut by 0 bases, the J end by 6 bases, with 9 bases between. Germline CDR1 SGHNT, CDR2 YYREEE (reference sequence). The CDR3 region is CASSLVEYSEAFF. Written as DNA, the CDR3 is TGTGCCAGCAGCTTGGTGGAGTATTCTGAAGCTTTCTTT.

The chain is built from TRBV19 and TRBJ1-2; possibly TRBD1 for D (6 bases). The CDR3 contains 13 residues. The V and J ends lost 3 bases and 8 bases respectively, with 13 bases between them. Germline CDR1 is LNHDA and CDR2 is SQIVND (reference sequence). The CDR3 protein is CASSISGGAGYTF. CDR3 nucleotide sequence: TGTGCCAGTAGTATTAGCGGGGGGGCCGGCTACACCTTC.

The DNA of the CDR3 is TGTGCCACCAGCAGAGGCGGGAATAGCAATCAGCCCCAGCATTTT. It codes for CATSRGGNSNQPQHF. The chain combines TRBV15 with TRBJ1-5, with no clear D. The CDR3 consists of 15 residues. Germline loops: CDR1 LNHNV, CDR2 YYDKDF (reference sequence). V was clipped by 1 base and J by 0 bases, with 7 bases between them. Filled out from reference TRBV15 and TRBJ1-5, the complete variable domain reads DAMVIQNPRYQVTQFGKPVTLSCSQTLNHNVMYWYQQKSSQAPKLLFHYYDKDFNNEADTPDNFQSRRPNTSFCFLDIRSPGLGDTAMYLCATSRGGNSNQPQHFGDGTRLSIL.

The chain uses TRBV10-1 and TRBJ2-3; TRBD2 agrees at 8 bases. This CDR3 has 17 residues. Germline CDR1 reads WNHNN; CDR2 reads SYGVQD (reference sequence). The J segment lost 2 bases and the V segment lost 3 bases, leaving 10 bases of the junction unmatched. CDR3 nucleotides: TGCGCCAGCAGTGAACGAGGGGTTAGCGGGGACACAGATACGCAGTATTTT. Residues: CASSERGVSGDTDTQYF.

The chain is built from TRBV9 and TRBJ1-2; 8 bases map to TRBD1. CDR3 size: 14 residues. Looked up from germline, CDR1 is SGDLS and CDR2 is YYNGEE. J was trimmed by 7 bases and V by 3 bases; bases with no gene match: 8. CDR3 sequence: CASSARTGMGGYTF. The CDR3 region has the DNA TGTGCCAGCAGCGCCCGGACAGGGATGGGTGGCTACACCTTC.

The chain carries TRBV28 and TRBJ2-7; TRBD1 is a possible D gene (5 bases). Germline V CDR1 and CDR2: MDHEN, SYDVKM. V lost 1 base, J lost 6 bases, and 7 bases lay in between. CDR3 length: 12 residues. The CDR3 DNA reads as TGTGCCAGCAGTTTATACCAGGGCGAGCAGTACTTC. This codes for CASSLYQGEQYF.

The table lists this clone with a few counts. For the CDR3, the DNA is TGTGCCAGCAGTGGTAGCGGGGGGTCCTACGAGCAGTACTTC. It translates to CASSGSGGSYEQYF. The chain joins TRBV2 to TRBJ2-7, with 10 bases that match TRBD2. Unmatched junction bases numbered 1, after V lost 4 bases and J lost 1 base. This CDR3 spans 14 amino acids. The germline V gene has CDR1 SNHLY and CDR2 FYNNEI.

This clone has just one count. The chain recombines TRBV27 with TRBJ1-2; tentatively, D is TRBD1 (5 bases). Trimming took 3 bases from V and 0 from J, leaving 11 bases between them. Germline CDR1 is MNHEY and CDR2 is SMNVEV (reference sequence). CDR3 length equals 15 residues. CDR3 sequence (DNA): TGTGCCAGCAGTTTTAGACAGACCGCTAACTATGGCTACACCTTC. As protein: CASSFRQTANYGYTF.

The rearrangement uses TRBV5-1 and TRBJ1-1; maybe TRBD1 (5 bases). The germline V and J ends were trimmed by 2 bases and 4 bases, with 15 bases remaining between them. This CDR3 contains 15 residues. CDR1 is SGHRS, CDR2 YFSETQ, per germline. In nucleotides, the CDR3 is TGCGCCAGCAGCTTTCTACAGGAGGGCAGCACTGAAGCTTTCTTT. It translates to CASSFLQEGSTEAFF.

The J gene is TRBJ2-1, the V gene TRBV2, with D possibly matching TRBD2 (6 bases). Trimming removed 8 bases at V and 6 bases at J, with 23 bases between. The CDR3 totals 16 residues. CDR1 is SNHLY and CDR2 is FYNNEI in the germline V gene. The DNA for the CDR3 is TGTGCCAGCGAAAAAAGACTAGAGGACACCTTCAATGAGCAGTTCTTC. It translates to CASEKRLEDTFNEQFF.

The chain carries TRBV4-2 and TRBJ2-2, with 12 bases that match TRBD2. V dropped 1 base and J dropped 6; count of bases not matched to a gene: 3. There are 16 residues in the CDR3. Germline-derived CDR1 and CDR2 are LGHNA and YNFKEQ. The CDR3 region has the DNA TGTGCCAGCAGCCAAGGGACTAGCGGGGTACCCGGGGAGCTGTTTTTT. As protein: CASSQGTSGVPGELFF.

The V gene is TRBV5-4, the J gene TRBJ2-1; 7 nucleotides align to TRBD1. The trim removed 4 bases at V and 1 base at J, leaving 8 bases unmatched. The germline V gene has CDR1 SGHNT and CDR2 YYREEE (reference sequence). The CDR3 is 16 amino acids. The CDR3 nucleotides are TGTGCCAGCAGCCAACAGACAGGGCGATCCTACAATGAGCAGTTCTTC. Amino acid sequence: CASSQQTGRSYNEQFF.

The CDR3, as DNA: TGCGCCAGCAGTGAGGACAGGATGTCACCCCTCCACTTT. As protein: CASSEDRMSPLHF. V gene TRBV10-1 combines with J gene TRBJ1-6; maybe TRBD1 (6 bases). The CDR3 totals 13 residues. V lost 2 bases, J lost 10 bases, and 9 bases lay in between. CDR1 is WNHNN, CDR2 SYGVQD, per germline (reference sequence).

This clone was observed a single time. This sequence joins TRBV10-1 and TRBJ2-5; D is undetermined. Germline lookup yields CDR1 WNHNN and CDR2 SYGVQD (reference sequence). The CDR3 consists of 12 residues. Trimming took 0 bases from V and 5 from J, leaving 4 bases between them. CDR3 sequence (DNA): TGCGCCAGCAGTGAGTCGAGGGAGACCCAGTACTTC. Translation gives CASSESRETQYF.

The chain is built from TRBV30 and TRBJ1-3; D possibly corresponds to TRBD1 (5 bases). The V and J ends lost 2 bases and 4 bases respectively, with 9 bases between them. CDR1 and CDR2 (germline): GTSNPN, SVGIG (reference sequence). This CDR3 has 13 amino acids. The CDR3 nucleotides are TGTGCCTGGAGTAAGGGGCCAGGAAACACCATATATTTT. Amino acid sequence: CAWSKGPGNTIYF.

The chain uses TRBV7-9 and TRBJ2-3, with 9 bases fitting TRBD2. CDR3 length: 12 amino acids. With V trimmed by 5 bases and J by 15 bases, 9 bases remained unmatched. From germline, CDR1 is SEHNR and CDR2 FQNEAQ (reference sequence). CDR3 protein: CASSETSGFRYF. CDR3 sequence (DNA): TGTGCCAGCAGCGAGACTAGCGGCTTTAGATATTTT.

The genes are TRBV27 and TRBJ1-2, with 9 bases aligning to TRBD1. This CDR3 is 15 amino acids long. Trimming cost V 5 bases and J 0 bases; bases outside gene matches: 4. CDR1 MNHEY and CDR2 SMNVEV come from the germline V gene (reference sequence). Here the CDR3 DNA reads TGTGCCAGCAGTCAAAGACAGGGGGCTAACTATGGCTACACCTTC. This codes for CASSQRQGANYGYTF.

This CDR3 reads CASSVPTSGITYEQYF. The CDR3 DNA reads TGTGCCAGCAGCGTACCAACTAGCGGGATTACCTACGAGCAGTACTTC. The rearrangement uses TRBV5-5 and TRBJ2-7, with 10 bases aligning to TRBD2. Trimming cost V 4 bases and J 2 bases; bases outside gene matches: 9. CDR1 is SGHKS and CDR2 is YYEKEE in the germline V gene (reference sequence). The CDR3 totals 16 residues.

V gene TRBV19 combines with J gene TRBJ2-7; 8 nucleotides match TRBD1. Germline CDR1 reads LNHDA; CDR2 reads SQIVND (reference sequence). V was pared by 7 bases and J by 6 bases, with 11 bases of the junction left unmatched. This CDR3 is 14 amino acids long. The CDR3 is CASMSAGGSGEQYF. The DNA of the CDR3 is TGTGCCAGTATGAGCGCAGGGGGCAGCGGCGAGCAGTACTTC.

V is TRBV5-1 and J is TRBJ2-3, with 10 bases aligning to TRBD2. Per germline, CDR1 SGHRS and CDR2 YFSETQ. The CDR3 has 15 residues. J gave up 1 base and V 4 bases, and 3 bases lay outside the gene matches. CDR3 nucleotides: TGCGCCAGCAGCCCAGGGACTAGCGGCACAGATACGCAGTATTTT. Its translation is CASSPGTSGTDTQYF.